This T cell receptor (beta chain) is drawn from a study of OX40 agonist ivuxolimab in advanced cancers. Study-level information: Patients took ivuxolimab, an agonistic anti-OX40 (CD134) antibody. Participants could have had prior anti-PD-1, anti-PD-L1 or anti-CTLA-4 therapy, and around 40% had some. The study reported partial responses in three patients: one hepatocellular carcinoma, two cutaneous melanoma.

Study-level findings and limits: Researchers did not determine the expanded peripheral T cells' antigen specificity.

Sequencing was performed with immunoSEQ multiplex PCR; in TCRdb, only in-frame clones are kept and a portion is missing. Among 70,000 to 85,000 clones, around 94% were seen once, and the ten largest hold approximately 10%. As concerns this clone: What it recognizes is unknown.

Germline-derived CDR1 and CDR2 are LNHDA and SQIVND (reference sequence). This CDR3 contains 12 residues. Losses at the gene ends were 5 bases for V and 5 bases for J; bases not matched to a gene: 2. Sequenced here: CD4+ or CD8+ T cells sorted from blood, sampled in a trial of the OX40 agonist ivuxolimab. This chain uses TRBV19 with TRBJ1-1, with 7 bases identical to TRBD1. This TCR was recovered from an adult with an advanced solid tumor such as melanoma, head and neck, liver or kidney cancer. The DNA of the CDR3 is TGTGCCAGTAGTCACAGGGGAACTGAAGCTTTCTTT. This codes for CASSHRGTEAFF.